This is a list of T cell receptor beta chains from one sample in a study of T-cell reconstitution after alpha-beta-depleted transplantation in children. TCRdb re-called the PCR reads with MiXCR, one entry per CDR3 protein. The sample yields 190,000 or so distinct CDR3 sequences, approximately 6.6% seen once. The starting material was PBMCs from the stem cell graft donor, obtained from the stem cell graft. These receptors came from a human donor who donated a stem cell graft to a child with Wiskott-Aldrich syndrome. Each CDR3 is given with its conserved first and last residue. A D gene is named only where the DNA matches it firmly. Clone size is not always given. Where it is, it says once, few, many or a class for expanded clones.

>-|TRBJ2-1|TRBV5-5|TRBD2
TGTGCCAGCAGCCCCCGCCCAGGAGCGGGGGGGCCGAATGAGCAGTTCTTC
CASSPRPGAGGPNEQFF
>many|TRBJ2-7|TRBV6-2/TRBV6-3|-
TGTGCCAGCAGTTTCCTACCCTACGAGCAGTACTTC
CASSFLPYEQYF
>many|TRBJ1-2|TRBV12-3/TRBV12-4|-
TGTGCCAGCAGGGTTATGGGGGGCGGGAGTGGCTACACCTTC
CASRVMGGGSGYTF
>many|TRBJ2-3|TRBV20-1|-
TGCAGTGCTAGACCGGCAGGGGATACGCAGTATTTT
CSARPAGDTQYF
>many|TRBJ2-1|TRBV6-2/TRBV6-3|TRBD1
TGTGCCAGCAGTTATCCCCGGGACAGGTCGTACAATGAGCAGTTCTTC
CASSYPRDRSYNEQFF
>few|TRBJ2-7|TRBV5-1|-
TGCGCCAGCAGCCGCGGGACAGAAGCGGGCGAGCAGTACTTC
CASSRGTEAGEQYF
>many|TRBJ2-7|TRBV20-1|-
TGCAGTGCTAGTGAGGGCGGCCCGTCCTACGAGCAGTACTTC
CSASEGGPSYEQYF
>many|TRBJ2-1|TRBV5-1|-
TGCGCCAGCAGCTTGGTTGGGCAGGGAGGCTTCGATGAGCAGTTCTTC
CASSLVGQGGFDEQFF
>many|TRBJ2-3|TRBV12-3/TRBV12-4|TRBD2
TGTGCCAGCAGTCGCGGACTAGATGGCACAGATACGCAGTATTTT
CASSRGLDGTDTQYF
>many|TRBJ2-7|TRBV19|-
TGTGCCAGTAGGGGGACGGTGAGCTCCTACGAGCAGTACTTC
CASRGTVSSYEQYF
>many|TRBJ2-1|TRBV10-3|-
TGTGCCATCAGGCCCACAGGGAAGGGATACAATGAGCAGTTCTTC
CAIRPTGKGYNEQFF
>many|TRBJ2-7|TRBV3-1|TRBD2
TGTGCCAGCAGCCAACCGGGACTAGCGGAAAAATCCTACGAGCAGTACTTC
CASSQPGLAEKSYEQYF
>many|TRBJ2-3|TRBV9|-
TGTGCCAGCAGCGCCAGACTACTTACTAGCACAGATACGCAGTATTTT
CASSARLLTSTDTQYF
>many|TRBJ2-1|TRBV20-1|-
TGCAGTGCTAGCCTTCCAGGGATAGGGTACGGTGAGCAGTTCTTC
CSASLPGIGYGEQFF
>-|TRBJ1-6|TRBV2|-
TGTGCCAGCAGCCAGGAGAGTGGGAATTCACCCCTCCACTTT
CASSQESGNSPLHF
>many|TRBJ1-1|TRBV6-5|-
TGTGCCAGCAGTTACTCGGTAGGAGACACTGAAGCTTTCTTT
CASSYSVGDTEAFF
>few|TRBJ2-3|TRBV11-1|-
TGTGCCAGCAGCTTTGAATCTTCTACGGACAGAATGAACACAGATACGCAGTATTTT
CASSFESSTDRMNTDTQYF
>many|TRBJ1-2|TRBV10-3|-
TGTGCCATCAGTGACTCCGGCGGCTACACCTTC
CAISDSGGYTF
>few|TRBJ2-3|TRBV5-1|-
TGCGCCAGCAGCTTGGGCCCTCGGGATACGCAGTATTTT
CASSLGPRDTQYF
>many|TRBJ2-7|TRBV25-1|-
TGTGCCAGCAGTGAGGGGACCCCCTACGAGCAGTACTTC
CASSEGTPYEQYF
>many|TRBJ2-1|TRBV12-3/TRBV12-4|TRBD2
TGTGCCAGCACTTTTAGCGGGGGGGCTCTCAATGAGCAGTTCTTC
CASTFSGGALNEQFF
>many|TRBJ1-6|TRBV20-1|TRBD1
TGCAGTGCTAGAACCGGACAGGTGGGATCACCCCTCCACTTT
CSARTGQVGSPLHF
>many|TRBJ2-1|TRBV20-1|-
TGCAGTGCTAGACTTCCCGGGACCCCGAATGAGCAGTTCTTC
CSARLPGTPNEQFF
>many|TRBJ2-7|TRBV7-2|-
TGTGCCAGCAGCTTAGAGACAGAGACCGAGCAGTACTTC
CASSLETETEQYF
>many|TRBJ2-3|TRBV29-1|-
TGCAGCGTTGAAGGGGGCCAGGGCAGCACAGATACGCAGTATTTT
CSVEGGQGSTDTQYF
>few|TRBJ2-3|TRBV5-1|-
TGCGCCAGCAGCCCCAACGTAAACACAGATACGCAGTATTTT
CASSPNVNTDTQYF
>many|TRBJ2-1|TRBV5-6|-
TGTGCCAGCAGCTTAGATCGGGGGCGTGTTGAGCAGTTCTTC
CASSLDRGRVEQFF
>many|TRBJ2-2|TRBV5-1|-
TGCGCCAGCAGCACCGACAGGCCAGGGGAGCTGTTTTTT
CASSTDRPGELFF
>many|TRBJ2-2|TRBV12-3/TRBV12-4|-
TGTGCCAGCAGTTCGGTCCCCACCGGGGAGCTGTTTTTT
CASSSVPTGELFF
>-|TRBJ2-2|TRBV5-5|-
TGTGCCAGCAGCTTGTATGGGGCCCACACCGGGGAGCTGTTTTTT
CASSLYGAHTGELFF
>many|TRBJ2-2|TRBV4-3|-
TGCGCCAGCAGCCAAGAGGTCAAGGAAACGAACACCGGGGAGCTGTTTTTT
CASSQEVKETNTGELFF